These 7 T cell receptor beta chains were sequenced from one sample in a study of T cell repertoires in cytomegalovirus infection. TCRdb ran MiXCR on the reads and lists one entry per CDR3 protein. The sample shows 700,000 to 950,000 distinct CDR3 sequences, around a third of them seen only once. The antigens these receptors bind are not known. Sequenced here: cultured CD8+ T cells from PBMCs, sampled from culture after CMV antigen stimulation. All receptors come from a human donor in good health (CMV status not recorded). Some clones in this sample may be carry-over from other donors' samples.

This sequence joins TRBV7-2 and TRBJ2-1; D remains unclear. The V end lost 4 bases, the J end lost 8 bases, and 12 bases lay between the germline ends. Per germline, CDR1 SGHTA and CDR2 FQGNSA. The CDR3 totals 13 residues. The CDR3 DNA reads TGTGCCAGCAGCTACCTCGGACGGGATGAGCAGTTCTTC. Translating it yields CASSYLGRDEQFF.

CDR3 loop: CASSLTGTGGRNIQYF. The CDR3 bases are TGTGCCAGCAGCTTAACCGGGACAGGGGGCCGGAACATTCAGTACTTC. The chain couples TRBV7-3 to TRBJ2-4, with 12 bases aligning to TRBD1. The CDR3 runs 16 residues. Trimming took 0 bases from V and 7 from J; bases not matched to a gene: 4. Per germline, CDR1 SGHTA and CDR2 FQGTGA. Filled out from reference TRBV7-3 and TRBJ2-4, the complete variable domain reads GAGVSQTPSNKVTEKGKYVELRCDPISGHTALYWYRQSLGQGPEFLIYFQGTGAADDSGLPNDRFFAVRPEGSVSTLKIQRTERGDSAVYLCASSLTGTGGRNIQYFGAGTRLSVL.

The chain uses TRBV6-4 and TRBJ2-3; 13 bases line up with TRBD2. Germline-derived CDR1 and CDR2 are MRHNA and SNTAGT. The V segment lost 6 bases and the J segment 0 bases; nucleotides outside the gene matches: 6. The CDR3 loop spans 17 amino acids. The CDR3 DNA sequence: TGTGCCAGCAGCGACGGACTAGCGGGGGCTAGCACAGATACGCAGTATTTT. Encoded protein: CASSDGLAGASTDTQYF.

The V and J genes are TRBV9 and TRBJ1-2; D is unresolved. Germline loops: CDR1 SGDLS, CDR2 YYNGEE. V was clipped by 0 bases and J by 7 bases, with 13 bases between them. The CDR3 length is 14 residues. In nucleotides, the CDR3 is TGTGCCAGCAGCGTAGCTCTCGGCGTTGGTGGCTACACCTTC. This encodes CASSVALGVGGYTF.

This clonotype was detected a few times. The V and J genes are TRBV2 and TRBJ2-7; 8 nucleotides match TRBD1. With 5 bases clipped from V and 0 bases from J, the junction kept 6 bases outside the gene matches. The germline V gene has CDR1 SNHLY and CDR2 FYNNEI. This CDR3 contains 15 residues. The CDR3 is CASSPGGTSSYEQYV. The CDR3 coding sequence is TGTGCCAGCAGTCCAGGGGGCACGAGCTCCTACGAGCAGTACGTC.

The V gene is TRBV7-9, the J gene TRBJ1-6, with 8 bases fitting TRBD1. This CDR3 has 15 residues. V was clipped by 5 bases and J by 7 bases; unmatched bases: 7. CDR1 SEHNR and CDR2 FQNEAQ come from the germline V gene (reference sequence). The CDR3 spells CASSAPTGVNSPLHF. The CDR3 coding sequence is TGTGCCAGCAGCGCCCCGACAGGGGTAAATTCACCCCTCCACTTT.

In this sample, this clonotype turned up a few times. This chain connects TRBV7-8 to TRBJ2-3; 7 positions match TRBD2. Germline CDR1 SGHVS, CDR2 FQNEAQ. CDR3 length: 16 amino acids. V dropped 4 bases and J dropped 4; count of bases not matched to a gene: 11. The CDR3 sequence is CASSSNPGLEPDTQYF. The CDR3 DNA follows: TGTGCCAGCAGCTCGAACCCCGGACTAGAGCCAGATACGCAGTATTTT.